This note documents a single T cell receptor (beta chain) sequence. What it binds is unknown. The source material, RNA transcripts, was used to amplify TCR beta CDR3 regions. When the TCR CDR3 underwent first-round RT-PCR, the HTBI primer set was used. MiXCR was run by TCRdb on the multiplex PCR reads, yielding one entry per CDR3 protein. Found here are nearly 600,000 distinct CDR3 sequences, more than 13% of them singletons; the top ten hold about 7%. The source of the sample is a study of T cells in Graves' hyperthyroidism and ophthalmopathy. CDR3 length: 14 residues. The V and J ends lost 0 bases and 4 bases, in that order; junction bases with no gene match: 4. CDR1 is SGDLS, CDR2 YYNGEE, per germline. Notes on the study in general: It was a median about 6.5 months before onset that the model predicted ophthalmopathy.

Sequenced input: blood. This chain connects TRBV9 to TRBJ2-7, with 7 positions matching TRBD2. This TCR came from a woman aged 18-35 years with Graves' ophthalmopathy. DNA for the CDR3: TGTGCCAGCAGCGTAGCAGCGGGAAGGTACGAGCAGTACTTC. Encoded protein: CASSVAAGRYEQYF.